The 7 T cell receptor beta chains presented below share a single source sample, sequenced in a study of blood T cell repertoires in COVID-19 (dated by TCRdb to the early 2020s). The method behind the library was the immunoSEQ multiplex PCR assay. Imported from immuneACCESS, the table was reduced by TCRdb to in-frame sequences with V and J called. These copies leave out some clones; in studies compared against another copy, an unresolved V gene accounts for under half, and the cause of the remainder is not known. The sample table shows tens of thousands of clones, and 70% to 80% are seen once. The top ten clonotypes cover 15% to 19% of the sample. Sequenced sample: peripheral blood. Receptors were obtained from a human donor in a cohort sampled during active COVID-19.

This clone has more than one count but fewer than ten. The CDR3 here is CASSPQSNPYGGNEQFF. The CDR3 DNA sequence: TGTGCCAGCTCACCACAATCCAACCCCTACGGAGGCAATGAGCAGTTCTTC. The chain employs TRBV18 and TRBJ2-1; tentative D call: TRBD2 (5 bases). The CDR3 length is 17 residues. Germline values: CDR1 KGHSH, CDR2 LQKENI. Between the trimmed V and J ends, which lost 1 base and 6 bases, there was a span of 19 bases.

CDR3 amino acids: CASSARTGGTTEAFF. In nucleotides, the CDR3 is TGCGCCAGCAGCGCCCGGACGGGGGGGACCACTGAAGCTTTCTTT. The chain employs TRBV5-1 and TRBJ1-1; weak D call: TRBD1 (5 bases). The CDR3 length is 15 residues. The germline V and J ends were trimmed by 4 bases and 4 bases, with 17 bases remaining between them. The germline V gene encodes CDR1 SGHRS and CDR2 YFSETQ. Based on the CDR3 plus reference TRBV5-1 and TRBJ1-1, the full variable domain is KAGVTQTPRYLIKTRGQQVTLSCSPISGHRSVSWYQQTPGQGLQFLFEYFSETQRNKGNFPGRFSGRQFSNSRSEMNVSTLELGDSALYLCASSARTGGTTEAFFGQGTRLTVV.

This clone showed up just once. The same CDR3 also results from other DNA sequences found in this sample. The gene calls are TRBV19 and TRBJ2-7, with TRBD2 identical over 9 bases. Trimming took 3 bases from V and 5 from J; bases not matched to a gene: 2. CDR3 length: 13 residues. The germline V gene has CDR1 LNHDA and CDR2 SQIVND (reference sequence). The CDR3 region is CASSIASGDEQYF. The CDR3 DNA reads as TGTGCCAGTAGTATCGCTAGCGGGGACGAGCAGTACTTC.

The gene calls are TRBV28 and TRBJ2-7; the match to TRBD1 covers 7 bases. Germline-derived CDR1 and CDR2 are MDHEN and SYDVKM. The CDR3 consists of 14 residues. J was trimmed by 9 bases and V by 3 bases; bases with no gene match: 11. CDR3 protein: CASSLGQTPVRQYF. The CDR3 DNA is TGTGCCAGCAGTTTGGGACAGACTCCCGTGAGGCAGTACTTC.

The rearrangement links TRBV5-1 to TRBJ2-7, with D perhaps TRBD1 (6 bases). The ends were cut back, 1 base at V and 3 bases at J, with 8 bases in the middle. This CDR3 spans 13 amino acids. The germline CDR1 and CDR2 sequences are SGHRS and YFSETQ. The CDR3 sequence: CASSLPGDYEQYF. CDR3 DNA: TGCGCCAGCAGCTTGCCAGGGGACTACGAGCAGTACTTC.

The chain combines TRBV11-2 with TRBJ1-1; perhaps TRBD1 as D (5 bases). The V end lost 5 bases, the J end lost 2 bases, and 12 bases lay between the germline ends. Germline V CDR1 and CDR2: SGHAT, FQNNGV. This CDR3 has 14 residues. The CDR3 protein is CASSLRQSNTEAFF. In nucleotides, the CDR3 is TGTGCCAGCAGCCTACGACAGAGTAACACTGAAGCTTTCTTT.

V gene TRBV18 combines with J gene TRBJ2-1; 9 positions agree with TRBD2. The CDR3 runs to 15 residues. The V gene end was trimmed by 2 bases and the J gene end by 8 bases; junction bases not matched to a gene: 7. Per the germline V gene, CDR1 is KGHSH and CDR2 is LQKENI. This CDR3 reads CASSPGLAGDDEQFF. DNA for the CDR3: TGTGCCAGCTCACCAGGGTTAGCGGGAGATGATGAGCAGTTCTTC.